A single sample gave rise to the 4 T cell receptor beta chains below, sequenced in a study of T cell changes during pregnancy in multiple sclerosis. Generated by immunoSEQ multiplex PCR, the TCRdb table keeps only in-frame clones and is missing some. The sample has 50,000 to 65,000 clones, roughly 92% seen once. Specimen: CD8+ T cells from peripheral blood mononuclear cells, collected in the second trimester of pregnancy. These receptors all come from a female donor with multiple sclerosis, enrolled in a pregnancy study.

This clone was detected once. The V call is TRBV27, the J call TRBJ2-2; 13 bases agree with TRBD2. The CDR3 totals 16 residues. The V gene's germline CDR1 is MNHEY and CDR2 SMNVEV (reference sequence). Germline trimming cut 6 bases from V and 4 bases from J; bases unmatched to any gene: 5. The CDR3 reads CASRMGLAGFTGELFF. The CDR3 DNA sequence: TGTGCCAGCAGGATGGGACTAGCGGGATTCACCGGGGAGCTGTTTTTT.

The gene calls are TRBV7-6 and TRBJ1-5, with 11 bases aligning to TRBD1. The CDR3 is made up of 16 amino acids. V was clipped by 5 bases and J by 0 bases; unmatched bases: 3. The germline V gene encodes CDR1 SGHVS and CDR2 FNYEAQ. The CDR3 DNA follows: TGTGCCAGCAGCCAGGGGACAGGGGGTAGCAATCAGCCCCAGCATTTT. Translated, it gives CASSQGTGGSNQPQHF.

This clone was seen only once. The CDR3 loop is CASSQDAGQGFLGANVLTF. CDR3 sequence (DNA): TGTGCCAGCAGCCAAGATGCGGGACAGGGCTTCCTCGGGGCCAACGTCCTGACTTTC. V and J are TRBV4-2 and TRBJ2-6; 9 bases are shared with TRBD1. The CDR3 consists of 19 residues. The germline CDR1 and CDR2 sequences are LGHNA and YNFKEQ. J gave up 4 bases and V 0 bases, and 10 bases lay outside the gene matches.

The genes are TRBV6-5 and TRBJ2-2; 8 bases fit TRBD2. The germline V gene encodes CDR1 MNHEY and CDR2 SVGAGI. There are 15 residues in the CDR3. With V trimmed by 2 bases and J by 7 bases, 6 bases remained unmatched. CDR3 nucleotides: TGTGCCAGCAGTTACGGCGGGAGGTTTGGCGGGGAGCTGTTTTTT. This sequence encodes CASSYGGRFGGELFF.